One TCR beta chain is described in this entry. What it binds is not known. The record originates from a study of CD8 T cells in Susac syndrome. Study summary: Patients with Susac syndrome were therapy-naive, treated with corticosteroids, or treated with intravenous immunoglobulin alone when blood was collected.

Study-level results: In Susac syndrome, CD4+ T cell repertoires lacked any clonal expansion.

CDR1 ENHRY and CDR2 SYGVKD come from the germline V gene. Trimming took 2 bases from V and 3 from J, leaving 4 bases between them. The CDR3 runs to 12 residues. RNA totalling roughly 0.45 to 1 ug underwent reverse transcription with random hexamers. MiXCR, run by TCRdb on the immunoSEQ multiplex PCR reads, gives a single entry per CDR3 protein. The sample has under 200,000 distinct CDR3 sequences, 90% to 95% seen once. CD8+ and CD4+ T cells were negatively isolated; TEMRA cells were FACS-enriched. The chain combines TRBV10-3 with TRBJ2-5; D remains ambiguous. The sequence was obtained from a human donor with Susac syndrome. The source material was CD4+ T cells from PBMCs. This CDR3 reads CAISEAEETQYF. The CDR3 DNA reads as TGTGCCATCAGTGAGGCGGAAGAGACCCAGTACTTC.